This TCR beta chain was profiled in a study of blood T cell repertoires in COVID-19. Germline CDR1 and CDR2: SGHTA and FQGTGA. This CDR3 is 13 amino acids long. The junction had 2 bases not matched to a gene; V was cut back by 2 bases and J by 7 bases. Clones were read by immunoSEQ multiplex PCR, and TCRdb kept only the in-frame ones, dropping some. The table records 200,000 to 250,000 clones, nearly 90% of them present only once. Participants came from some 23 US areas, aged roughly 18 to 90 years. Grouping used clinical history reported by participants in a survey and questionnaire. Among Cohort 3 donors, those recovered had two negative PCRs, clearance, or symptom resolution.

This chain connects TRBV7-3 to TRBJ2-4; 7 bases match TRBD2. What was sequenced was PBMCs or T cells enriched from blood (not recorded which). This sequence originates from a man aged 25-40 years who had recovered from COVID-19. As DNA, the CDR3 is TGTGCCAGCAGCTTAGACGGGGGGAACATTCAGTACTTC. Translated: CASSLDGGNIQYF.